These 20 T cell receptor beta chains originate from one sample sequenced in a study of cytomegalovirus exposure and HLA in healthy donors. Sequenced by immunoSEQ multiplex PCR; TCRdb stores in-frame clones only, minus some. The sample yields fewer than 60,000 clones, 93% seen once. Sequences were obtained from PBMCs. The receptors were sampled from a woman aged 18-29 years in good health and CMV-seropositive.

The chain recombines TRBV25-1 with TRBJ1-2; TRBD1 matches at 7 bases. V dropped 4 bases and J dropped 7; count of bases not matched to a gene: 6. Germline loops: CDR1 MGHDK, CDR2 SYGVNS. The CDR3 runs 13 residues. CDR3 bases: TGTGCCAGCAGTGGACAGGGTAGGGGTGGCTACACCTTC. Amino acids: CASSGQGRGGYTF.

CDR3 protein: CASMLAGYSYNEQFF. Written as DNA, the CDR3 is TGTGCCAGCATGCTAGCGGGGTACTCCTACAATGAGCAGTTCTTC. The chain has TRBV2 and TRBJ2-1, with 9 bases that match TRBD2. The CDR3 length is 15 residues. J was trimmed by 0 bases and V by 7 bases; bases with no gene match: 4. The germline V gene has CDR1 SNHLY and CDR2 FYNNEI.

The chain is built from TRBV18 and TRBJ1-6, with a weak D call TRBD1 (5 bases). Germline V gene data show CDR1 as KGHSH and CDR2 as LQKENI. The V end lost 4 bases, the J end lost 0 bases, and 10 bases lay between the germline ends. The CDR3 spans 16 residues. The CDR3 is CASSRDSSSYNSPLHF. CDR3 DNA: TGTGCCAGCTCACGGGACTCCAGCTCCTATAATTCACCCCTCCACTTT.

The chain combines TRBV14 with TRBJ2-2; 7 bases fit TRBD1. The CDR3 is 15 amino acids. Germline-derived CDR1 and CDR2 are SGHDN and FVKESK. V shed 4 bases, J shed 7 bases, and the junction held 9 bases outside the gene matches. The CDR3 DNA reads as TGTGCCAGCAGCCTCGGACAGGCCCCGGGCGGGGAGCTGTTTTTT. Protein: CASSLGQAPGGELFF.

The CDR3 loop reads CASSFPDQETQYF. CDR3 DNA sequence: TGCGCCAGCAGCTTCCCGGACCAAGAGACCCAGTACTTC. This rearrangement joins TRBV5-1 to TRBJ2-5; D is uncertain. V lost 2 bases and J 0 bases, leaving 5 bases between the germline ends. The germline V gene has CDR1 SGHRS and CDR2 YFSETQ. The CDR3 has 13 amino acids.

The gene calls are TRBV5-6 and TRBJ2-1; 7 bases are shared with TRBD2. CDR3 size: 17 residues. V lost 2 bases, J lost 7 bases, and 15 bases stayed unmatched. The germline V gene has CDR1 SGHDT and CDR2 YYEEEE. CDR3: CASSFLATGTIRNEQFF. As DNA, the CDR3 is TGTGCCAGCAGCTTTTTGGCCACTGGGACTATTCGAAATGAGCAGTTCTTC.

The chain carries TRBV6-6 and TRBJ2-5, with 11 bases fitting TRBD2. TRBJ2-7 explains the end of the DNA better; the J call may be wrong. The length of the CDR3 is 14 residues. Looked up from germline, CDR1 is MNHNY and CDR2 is SVGAGI (reference sequence). The CDR3 sequence is CASSSSGGSYEQYF. DNA of the CDR3: TGTGCCAGCAGTTCTAGCGGGGGGTCCTACGAGCAGTACTTC.

The chain recombines TRBV19 with TRBJ1-1; tentatively, D is TRBD1 (6 bases). Germline CDR1 reads LNHDA; CDR2 reads SQIVND (reference sequence). This CDR3 has 12 residues. V was cut by 5 bases and J by 7 bases, with 11 bases left in between. The CDR3: CASSFGQIEAFF. CDR3 nucleotide sequence: TGTGCCAGTAGTTTCGGACAGATTGAAGCTTTCTTT.

This chain uses TRBV5-8 with TRBJ2-1; D might be TRBD1 (5 bases). The CDR3 has 14 residues. Trimming stripped 2 bases from V and 7 bases from J, with 13 bases between. CDR1 is SGHTS and CDR2 is YDEGEE in the germline V gene. CDR3 amino acids: CASSLGDSRNEQFF. CDR3 bases: TGTGCCAGCAGCTTAGGAGACAGCCGTAATGAGCAGTTCTTC. Combining the CDR3 with reference TRBV5-8 and TRBJ2-1 gives the whole variable domain EAGVTQSPTHLIKTRGQQATLRCSPISGHTSVYWYQQALGLGLQFLLWYDEGEERNRGNFPPRFSGRQFPNYSSELNVNALELEDSALYLCASSLGDSRNEQFFGPGTRLTVL.

The rearrangement uses TRBV7-2 and TRBJ1-6; tentatively, D is TRBD1 (6 bases). Germline V CDR1 and CDR2: SGHTA, FQGNSA. Trimming pared 0 bases from V and 10 bases from J, leaving 10 bases between. CDR3 length equals 14 residues. CDR3 in amino acids: CASSLAGGGSPLHF. The CDR3 region has the DNA TGTGCCAGCAGCTTAGCAGGGGGAGGGTCACCCCTCCACTTT.

The chain carries TRBV10-3 and TRBJ2-5, with a possible D match to TRBD1 (6 bases). Per the germline V gene, CDR1 is ENHRY and CDR2 is SYGVKD. The CDR3 runs 14 residues. The V and J ends lost 6 bases and 1 base respectively, with 12 bases between them. CDR3 nucleotides: TGTGCCATCAGAGAGGGGGAGATCCAAGAGACCCAGTACTTC. This gives the protein CAIREGEIQETQYF.

The gene calls are TRBV7-9 and TRBJ2-2; D uncertain. CDR3 size: 16 residues. V lost 1 base and J lost 6, with 15 bases in between. CDR1 is SEHNR, CDR2 FQNEAQ, per germline (reference sequence). This CDR3 reads CASSLDALLISGELFF. Written as DNA, the CDR3 is TGTGCCAGCAGCTTAGATGCCCTCCTAATTTCCGGGGAGCTGTTTTTT.

V usage is TRBV9 and J usage is TRBJ2-2, with TRBD2 matching 10 bases. The CDR3 is made up of 18 amino acids. After removal of 0 bases from V and 4 bases from J, the junction contained 9 bases not matched to a gene. In germline, CDR1 is SGDLS, CDR2 YYNGEE. CDR3 sequence (DNA): TGTGCCAGCAGCGTAGGGAGAGCGGGGGGGCAGAGCACCGGGGAGCTGTTTTTT. Amino acids: CASSVGRAGGQSTGELFF.

The chain links TRBV5-1 to TRBJ2-1, with 12 bases fitting TRBD2. Germline values: CDR1 SGHRS, CDR2 YFSETQ. J was trimmed by 9 bases and V by 3 bases; bases with no gene match: 7. The CDR3 contains 15 residues. The CDR3 DNA is TGCGCCAGCAGCTCGTCTAGCGGGGGGGCAGGTGAGCAGTTCTTC. Its protein product is CASSSSSGGAGEQFF.

The chain is built from TRBV19 and TRBJ2-4; D is perhaps TRBD2 (5 bases). V was cut by 1 base and J by 1 base, with 14 bases left in between. Germline values: CDR1 LNHDA, CDR2 SQIVND (reference sequence). CDR3 size: 17 residues. CDR3 amino acids: CASSIVERRAAKNIQYF. CDR3 bases: TGTGCCAGTAGTATAGTGGAAAGGCGGGCGGCCAAAAACATTCAGTACTTC.

The V gene is TRBV11-3, the J gene TRBJ2-2, with TRBD2 matching over 8 bases. Germline V gene lookup returns CDR1 SGHNT and CDR2 YENEEA. The CDR3 has 16 amino acids. J was trimmed by 2 bases and V by 4 bases; bases with no gene match: 6. CDR3 DNA: TGTGCCAGCAGCTATGGCGGGGGGCTTAACACCGGGGAGCTGTTTTTT. Its translation is CASSYGGGLNTGELFF.

The V gene is TRBV6-6, the J gene TRBJ1-5, with D uncertain. Germline-derived CDR1 and CDR2 are MNHNY and SVGAGI (reference sequence). The CDR3 consists of 15 residues. Deletions cut 2 bases from V and 0 bases from J, with 8 bases between. This chain's CDR3 is CASSYEGYSNQPQHF. Here the CDR3 DNA reads TGTGCCAGCAGTTACGAGGGTTATAGCAATCAGCCCCAGCATTTT.

Here the CDR3 reads CASSGQTGELFF. The DNA of the CDR3 is TGCGCCAGCAGCGGACAGACCGGGGAGCTGTTTTTT. The V call is TRBV4-1, the J call TRBJ2-2, with D possibly being TRBD1 (6 bases). The CDR3 is 12 residues long. The germline CDR1 and CDR2 sequences are MGHRA and YSYEKL. With 5 bases removed from V and 5 bases from J, the gap between germline ends came to 6 bases.

The chain recombines TRBV7-2 with TRBJ2-7; D may be TRBD1 (6 bases). V dropped 4 bases and J dropped 3 bases, with 13 bases sitting between them. There are 14 residues in the CDR3. CDR1 and CDR2 (germline): SGHTA, FQGNSA. The CDR3, as DNA: TGTGCCAGCAGCTCCGACAGGAACCACTACGAGCAGTACTTC. This gives the protein CASSSDRNHYEQYF.

The rearrangement uses TRBV19 and TRBJ1-2; 7 nucleotides line up with TRBD1. This CDR3 has 14 amino acids. Germline lookup yields CDR1 LNHDA and CDR2 SQIVND (reference sequence). Losses at the gene ends were 3 bases for V and 7 bases for J; bases not matched to a gene: 8. The CDR3, as DNA: TGTGCCAGTAGTATTTCCGGACAGGTCGTTGGCTACACCTTC. As protein: CASSISGQVVGYTF.